This T cell receptor (beta chain) emerged from a study of OX40 agonist ivuxolimab in advanced cancers. Study background: An agonistic anti-OX40 (CD134) antibody, ivuxolimab, was used to treat the patients.

Findings and caveats of the study: Dosing at 0.1 to 3.0 mg/kg was accompanied by clonal expansion of CD4+ and CD8+ blood T cells by week 6. The expanded peripheral T cells' antigen specificity was not determined.

The sample holds one count of this clone. Its antigen is not identified. The ends were cut back, 4 bases at V and 0 bases at J, with 10 bases in the middle. The CDR3 consists of 15 residues. From germline, CDR1 is MNHNS and CDR2 SASEGT. The data were produced by immunoSEQ multiplex PCR, yet TCRdb's version contains in-frame clones alone and is incomplete. The table includes approximately 59,000 clones, 70% to 90% detected once. Specimen: CD4+ or CD8+ T cells sorted from blood, collected in a trial of the OX40 agonist ivuxolimab. This sequence joins TRBV6-1 and TRBJ1-5; D unclear. This TCR came from an adult with an advanced solid tumor such as melanoma, head and neck, liver or kidney cancer. CDR3: CASSVEGHSNQPQHF. CDR3 DNA: TGTGCCAGCAGTGTAGAAGGTCATAGCAATCAGCCCCAGCATTTT.